What follows are 15 T cell receptor beta chains derived from one specimen sequenced in a study of naive and memory T cell subsets. Four PCR rounds used nested alpha and beta constant region primers plus the SP2 primer. Via MiXCR, TCRdb re-called the 5' RACE reads, giving one row per CDR3 protein. Counted here are about 62,000 distinct CDR3 sequences, 8% to 9% occurring once; the ten biggest clones make up around 21%. The library had UMIs added by 3' ligation of an oligonucleotide to TCR cDNA. These receptors all stem from a female donor in good health.

This clonotype has at least ten counts. This rearrangement joins TRBV27 to TRBJ2-1; 11 positions agree with TRBD2. V gave up 6 bases and J gave up 4 bases; unmatched junction bases: 8. CDR1 is MNHEY, CDR2 SMNVEV, per germline (reference sequence). This CDR3 spans 16 amino acids. In DNA form, the CDR3 reads TGTGCCAGCAGCTCAGGGACTAGCGGATATTACAATGAGCAGTTCTTC. It yields the protein CASSSGTSGYYNEQFF.

The chain employs TRBV6-5 and TRBJ2-1, with TRBD2 as a possible D gene (5 bases). This CDR3 spans 17 amino acids. Germline-derived CDR1 and CDR2 are MNHEY and SVGAGI. Trimming took off 0 bases at V and 0 bases at J, with 12 bases between the two ends. CDR3 bases: TGTGCCAGCAGTTACTCCTCCGGAGCGGACTCCTACAATGAGCAGTTCTTC. It codes for CASSYSSGADSYNEQFF.

This clonotype was counted at least ten times. The rearrangement joins TRBV27 to TRBJ1-6; no clear D. V lost 6 bases and J 7 bases, leaving 10 bases between the germline ends. Per germline, CDR1 MNHEY and CDR2 SMNVEV (reference sequence). The CDR3 has 13 amino acids. CDR3 region: CASSLGRNSPLHF. In nucleotides, the CDR3 is TGTGCCAGCAGCTTAGGTAGAAATTCACCCCTCCACTTT.

This clonotype was found many times. This chain uses TRBV6-6 with TRBJ2-1; 7 bases line up with TRBD2. Germline values: CDR1 MNHNY, CDR2 SVGAGI (reference sequence). The CDR3 contains 17 residues. J gave up 3 bases and V 0 bases, and 8 bases lay outside the gene matches. The CDR3 nucleotides are TGTGCCAGCAGTTACTCGGGGTTGAGCGGGGTCTACAATGAGCAGTTCTTC. As protein: CASSYSGLSGVYNEQFF.

This clonotype has a handful of counts. J is TRBJ2-6 and V is TRBV29-1; no reliable D call. This CDR3 is 14 amino acids long. CDR1 SQVTM and CDR2 ANQGSEA come from the germline V gene. Between the trimmed V and J ends, which lost 3 bases and 0 bases, there was a span of 6 bases. CDR3 sequence reads: CSVDTFSGANVLTF. The CDR3 nucleotides read TGCAGCGTTGACACCTTCTCTGGGGCCAACGTCCTGACTTTC.

This rearrangement joins TRBV5-1 to TRBJ2-7; TRBD1 agrees at 10 bases. CDR1 is SGHRS and CDR2 is YFSETQ in the germline V gene. Germline trimming cut 2 bases from V and 3 bases from J; bases unmatched to any gene: 5. The CDR3 contains 15 residues. CDR3 nucleotide sequence: TGCGCCAGCAGCTTCGGGACAGGGGCGAACTACGAGCAGTACTTC. Amino acid sequence: CASSFGTGANYEQYF.

This clonotype was detected ten times or more. V and J are TRBV12-3 or TRBV12-4 and TRBJ2-3; D ambiguous. V gave up 5 bases and J gave up 1 base, with 4 bases separating them. This CDR3 contains 12 residues. CDR3 region: CASSRGTDTQYF. The CDR3 region has the DNA TGTGCCAGCAGTCGCGGCACAGATACGCAGTATTTT.

This clonotype has just a few counts. The CDR3, as DNA: TGTGCCAGCAGTGTGGCCCTGGGGTCAGATACGCAGTATTTT. It yields the protein CASSVALGSDTQYF. The chain carries TRBV2 and TRBJ2-3; no clear D gene. Germline CDR1 and CDR2: SNHLY and FYNNEI. The CDR3 extends over 14 amino acids. The V gene lost 4 bases and the J gene lost 4 bases, with 12 bases spanning the gap.

This clonotype was found a few times. The chain combines TRBV13 with TRBJ2-1; possible D gene TRBD2, 6 bases. This CDR3 has 16 residues. Germline assignment: CDR1 PRHDT and CDR2 FYEKMQ (reference sequence). Trimming cost V 4 bases and J 0 bases, with 13 bases left between them. The CDR3 region is CASSSPEGSSYNEQFF. Written as DNA, the CDR3 is TGTGCCAGCAGCTCCCCGGAGGGAAGCTCCTACAATGAGCAGTTCTTC.

This clonotype was recorded a few times. The chain has TRBV29-1 and TRBJ2-5; unclear D gene. V lost 3 bases and J lost 0, with 20 bases in between. Germline values: CDR1 SQVTM, CDR2 ANQGSEA. The CDR3 loop spans 17 amino acids. The DNA of the CDR3 is TGCAGCGTTGATGGCTCCGCGGCAGAGCAGTACCAAGAGACCCAGTACTTC. Amino acid sequence: CSVDGSAAEQYQETQYF.

This clonotype was observed a handful of times. The CDR3 reads CASSTSTGGQDTQYF. CDR3 bases: TGTGCCAGCAGCACCTCGACAGGGGGTCAAGATACGCAGTATTTT. V gene TRBV11-2 combines with J gene TRBJ2-3; 9 bases map to TRBD1. There are 15 residues in the CDR3. Trimming at V came to 5 bases and at J to 5 bases, leaving 8 bases not matched to a gene. CDR1 and CDR2 (germline): SGHAT, FQNNGV.

V is TRBV27 and J is TRBJ1-1; no clear D gene. This CDR3 is built from 14 residues. Germline loops: CDR1 MNHEY, CDR2 SMNVEV (reference sequence). Trimming shortened V by 9 bases and J by 0 bases, and 14 bases separated the two germline ends. The CDR3 spells CASLPGLLNTEAFF. In DNA, the CDR3 is TGTGCCAGTCTTCCCGGGCTCCTGAACACTGAAGCTTTCTTT.

This clonotype has ten or more counts. The CDR3 nucleotides are TGCAGTGCAGGGAACAGGGGGGTAACCGGGGAGCTGTTTTTT. This encodes CSAGNRGVTGELFF. The chain has TRBV20-1 and TRBJ2-2; the match to TRBD1 covers 8 bases. Germline CDR1 is DFQATT and CDR2 is SNEGSKA (reference sequence). The CDR3 runs 14 residues. With V trimmed by 6 bases and J by 5 bases, 8 bases remained unmatched.

This clonotype showed up just a few times. The V and J genes are TRBV12-3 or TRBV12-4 and TRBJ2-7; TRBD2 aligns across 13 bases. V dropped 7 bases and J dropped 3; count of bases not matched to a gene: 6. This CDR3 has 15 amino acids. CDR3: CASKFGLAGVYEQYF. In DNA form, the CDR3 reads TGTGCCAGCAAGTTTGGACTAGCGGGGGTCTACGAGCAGTACTTC.

This clonotype appeared a few times. J is TRBJ2-1 and V is TRBV6-1; the D is unclear. V lost 4 bases and J 4 bases, leaving 17 bases between the germline ends. Germline V lookup: CDR1 MNHNS, CDR2 SASEGT. CDR3 length: 16 amino acids. CDR3 nucleotide sequence: TGTGCCAGCAGTGTAGGTTATACAGCCTTATACAATGAGCAGTTCTTC. Its protein is CASSVGYTALYNEQFF.